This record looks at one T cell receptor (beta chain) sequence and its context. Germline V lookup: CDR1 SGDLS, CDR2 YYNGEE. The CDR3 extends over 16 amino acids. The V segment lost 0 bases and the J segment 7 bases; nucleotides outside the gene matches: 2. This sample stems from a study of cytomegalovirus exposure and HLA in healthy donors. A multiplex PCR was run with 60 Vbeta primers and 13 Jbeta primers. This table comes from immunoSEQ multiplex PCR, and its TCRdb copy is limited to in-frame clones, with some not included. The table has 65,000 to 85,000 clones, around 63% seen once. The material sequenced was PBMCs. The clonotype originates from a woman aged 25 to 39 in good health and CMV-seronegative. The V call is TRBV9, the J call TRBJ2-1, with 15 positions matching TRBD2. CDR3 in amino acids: CASSVGTSGGANEQFF. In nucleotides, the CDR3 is TGTGCCAGCAGCGTAGGGACTAGCGGGGGGGCAAATGAGCAGTTCTTC.